Sequencing of this T cell receptor beta chain was carried out in a study of blood T cell repertoires in COVID-19. The wider study: Collection of acute and convalescent COVID-19 samples took place in the United States, Italy and Spain. In each case, the material was cDNA or gDNA derived from T cells, B-cell-depleted T cells, or PBMCs.

This CDR3 region has 13 residues. Deletions cut 7 bases from V and 2 bases from J, with 12 bases between. Original data processing: Cell counts per sample came from amplifying reference gene primers. Generated by immunoSEQ multiplex PCR, the TCRdb table keeps only in-frame clones and is missing some. For V, J and clone size, that table is used; D and trimming come from the DNA. The sample records over 200,000 clones, roughly 80% being singletons. The sequenced sample was peripheral blood. The receptor's source is a human donor in a cohort sampled during active COVID-19. The chain carries TRBV12-3 or TRBV12-4 and TRBJ2-7; no firm D call. This CDR3 is CASTRHLTYEQYF. The CDR3 coding sequence is TGTGCCAGCACTCGACATTTAACCTACGAGCAGTACTTC.